The text below deals with one T cell receptor (beta chain). The antigen it recognizes is unknown. Base quality data are lacking; no much larger clone is found one base away. This specimen comes from a study of control samples from healthy donors and cancer patients (dated by TCRdb to 2018 to 2020). Library construction relied on the immunoSEQ multiplex PCR assay. This immuneACCESS table, as held by TCRdb, lists in-frame sequences with V and J called but not all clones. Of the missing ones, under half trace to an unresolved V gene in checked studies; the others have no known cause. The sample profile shows about 170,000 clones; around 90% of them were found once. Jointly, the top ten make up roughly 5% of the sample. V is shortened by 2 bases, J by 5 bases, and the region joining them spans 9 bases. The CDR3, cysteine through phenylalanine, is 13 amino acids long. This entry keeps only the CDR3 DNA: 39 bases, framed from base 1. Via the germline V gene (reference sequence), CDR1 is SGHAT and CDR2 FQDESV.

The TCR sequence derives from a woman in her 30s in good health. The sample taken for sequencing was blood. In this chain, TRBV11-1 is recombined with TRBJ1-1; a tentative D match to TRBD1 spans 5 bases. The nucleotide sequence reads as follows: TGTGCCAGCAGCTTAAAGGGGAGGACTGAAGCTTTCTTT. Its protein product is CASSLKGRTEAFF.